The clone carrying this T cell receptor beta chain was picked up one time. Its antigen remains unknown. Trimming removed 6 bases at V and 4 bases at J, with 10 bases between. This CDR3 spans 13 amino acids. Germline-derived CDR1 and CDR2 are LGHNT and FRNRAP. The data belong to a study of immune evolution from preneoplasia to lung adenocarcinoma. About the research overall: HLA loss of heterozygosity: approximately 7.5% AIS, roughly 15% MIA, about 35% ADC, none AAH. Findings and limits, study-wide: Clonality was highest in normal lung, lower in later-stage lesions apparently.

Patient tissue came from resections in Japan or China, 2014–2017. Two lung cancer pathologists independently confirmed each histologic diagnosis. The method was immunoSEQ multiplex PCR; TCRdb's version includes in-frame clones alone and lacks a portion of them. The sample gives around 5,000 clones, approximately 86% of which show up once; around 2.8% is in the top ten. The clonotype comes from a person aged 45-60 years with lung adenocarcinoma. Sequencing was done on a sample of FFPE invasive lung adenocarcinoma tissue. The V gene is TRBV12-5, the J gene TRBJ1-5, with D uncertain. The CDR3 sequence: CASGLDVNQPQHF. CDR3 nucleotide sequence: TGTGCTAGTGGCCTGGACGTTAATCAGCCCCAGCATTTT. Looking up the rest from reference TRBV12-5 and TRBJ1-5 gives the full variable domain: DARVTQTPRHKVTEMGQEVTMRCQPILGHNTVFWYRQTMMQGLELLAYFRNRAPLDDSGMPKDRFSAEMPDATLATLKIQPSEPRDSAVYFCASGLDVNQPQHFGDGTRLSIL.